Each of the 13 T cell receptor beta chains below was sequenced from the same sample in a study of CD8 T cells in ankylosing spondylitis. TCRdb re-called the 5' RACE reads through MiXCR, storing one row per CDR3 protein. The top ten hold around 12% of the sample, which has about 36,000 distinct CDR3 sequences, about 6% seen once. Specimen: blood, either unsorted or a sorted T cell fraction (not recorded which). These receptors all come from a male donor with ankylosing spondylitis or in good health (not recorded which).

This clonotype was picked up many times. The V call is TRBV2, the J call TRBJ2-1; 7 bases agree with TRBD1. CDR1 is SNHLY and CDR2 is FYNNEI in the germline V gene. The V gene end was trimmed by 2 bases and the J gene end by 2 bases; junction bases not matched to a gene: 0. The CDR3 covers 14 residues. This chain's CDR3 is CASSEQGAYNEQFF. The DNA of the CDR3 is TGTGCCAGCAGTGAACAGGGGGCCTACAATGAGCAGTTCTTC.

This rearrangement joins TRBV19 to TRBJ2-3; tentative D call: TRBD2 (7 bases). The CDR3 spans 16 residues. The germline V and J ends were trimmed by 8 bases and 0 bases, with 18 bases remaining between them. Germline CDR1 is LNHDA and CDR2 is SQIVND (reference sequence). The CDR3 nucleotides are TGTGCCAGTTCCGCCCGGGGGCGGGAGAGCACAGATACGCAGTATTTT. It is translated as CASSARGRESTDTQYF.

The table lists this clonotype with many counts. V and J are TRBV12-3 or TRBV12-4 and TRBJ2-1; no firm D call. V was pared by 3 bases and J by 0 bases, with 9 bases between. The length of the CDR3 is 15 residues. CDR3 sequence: CASSLARSSYNEQFF. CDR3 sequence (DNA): TGTGCCAGCAGTTTGGCGAGGAGCTCCTACAATGAGCAGTTCTTC.

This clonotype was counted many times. The CDR3 DNA is TGCGCCAGCAGCTTGCAGGGGGCGACCTACGAGCAGTACTTC. This translates into CASSLQGATYEQYF. This chain uses TRBV5-1 with TRBJ2-7, with 8 bases matching TRBD1. Germline lookup yields CDR1 SGHRS and CDR2 YFSETQ. This CDR3 is built from 14 residues. V lost 1 base to trimming and J lost 2 bases; unmatched junction nucleotides: 2.

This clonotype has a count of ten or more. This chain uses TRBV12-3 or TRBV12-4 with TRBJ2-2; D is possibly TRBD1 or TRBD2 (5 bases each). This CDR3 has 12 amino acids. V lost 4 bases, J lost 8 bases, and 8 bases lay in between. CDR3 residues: CASSWDPGELFF. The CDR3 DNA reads TGTGCCAGCAGTTGGGACCCAGGGGAGCTGTTTTTT.

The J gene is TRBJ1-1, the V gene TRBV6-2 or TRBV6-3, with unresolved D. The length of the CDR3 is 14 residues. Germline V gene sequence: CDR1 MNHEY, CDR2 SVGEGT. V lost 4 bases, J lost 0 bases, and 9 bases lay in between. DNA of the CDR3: TGTGCCAGCAGTTTCTACCGCATGAACACTGAAGCTTTCTTT. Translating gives CASSFYRMNTEAFF.

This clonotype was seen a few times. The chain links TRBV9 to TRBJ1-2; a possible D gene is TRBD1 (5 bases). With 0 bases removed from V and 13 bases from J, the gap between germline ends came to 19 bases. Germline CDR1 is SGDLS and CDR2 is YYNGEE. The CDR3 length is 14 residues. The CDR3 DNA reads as TGTGCCAGCAGCGTAGGAAAACGGGACTTGTGGGGCACCTTC. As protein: CASSVGKRDLWGTF.

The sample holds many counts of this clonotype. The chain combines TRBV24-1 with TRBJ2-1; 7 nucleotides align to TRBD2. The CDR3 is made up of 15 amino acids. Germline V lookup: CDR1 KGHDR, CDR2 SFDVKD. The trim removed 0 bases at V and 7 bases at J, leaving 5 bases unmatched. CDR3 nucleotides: TGTGCCACCAGTGATTTGCCGCGGGGGAGTAATGAGCAGTTCTTC. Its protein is CATSDLPRGSNEQFF.

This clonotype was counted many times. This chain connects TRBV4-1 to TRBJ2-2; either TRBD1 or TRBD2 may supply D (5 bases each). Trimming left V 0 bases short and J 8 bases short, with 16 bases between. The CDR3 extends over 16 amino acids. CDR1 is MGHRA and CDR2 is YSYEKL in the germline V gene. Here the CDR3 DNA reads TGCGCCAGCAGCCAAGAAAGGGGACGGGGAACTGGGGAGCTGTTTTTT. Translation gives CASSQERGRGTGELFF.

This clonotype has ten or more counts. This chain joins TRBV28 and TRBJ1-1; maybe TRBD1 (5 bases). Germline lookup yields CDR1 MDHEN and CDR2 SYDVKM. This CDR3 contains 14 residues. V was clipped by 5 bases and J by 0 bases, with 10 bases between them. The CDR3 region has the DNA TGTGCCAGCAGTCGCCGACAGTTGAACACTGAAGCTTTCTTT. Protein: CASSRRQLNTEAFF.

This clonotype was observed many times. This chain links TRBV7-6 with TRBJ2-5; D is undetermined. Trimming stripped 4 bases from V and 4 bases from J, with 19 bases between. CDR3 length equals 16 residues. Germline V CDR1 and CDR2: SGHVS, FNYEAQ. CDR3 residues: CASSSRAAGDGETQYF. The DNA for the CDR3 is TGTGCCAGCAGCTCCCGTGCTGCAGGAGACGGAGAGACCCAGTACTTC.

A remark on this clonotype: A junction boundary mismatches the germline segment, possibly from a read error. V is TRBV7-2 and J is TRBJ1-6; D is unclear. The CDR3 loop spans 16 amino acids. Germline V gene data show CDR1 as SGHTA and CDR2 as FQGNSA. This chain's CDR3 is CVSSARLSSYNSPLHF. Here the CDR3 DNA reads TGTGTCAGCAGCGCCCGGTTGAGCTCCTATAATTCACCCCTCCACTTT. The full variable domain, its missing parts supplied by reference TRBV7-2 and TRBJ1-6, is GAGVSQSPSNKVTEKGKDVELRCDPISGHTALYWYRQSLGQGLEFLIYFQGNSAPDKSGLPSDRFSAERTGGSVSTLTIQRTQQEDSAVYLCVSSARLSSYNSPLHFGNGTRLTVT.

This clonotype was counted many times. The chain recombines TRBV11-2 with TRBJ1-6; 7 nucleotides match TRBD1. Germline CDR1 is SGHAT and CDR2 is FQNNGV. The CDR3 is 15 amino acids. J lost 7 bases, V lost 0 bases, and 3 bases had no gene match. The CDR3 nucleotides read TGTGCCAGCAGCTTAGAAGGGACAGTGAATTCACCCCTCCACTTT. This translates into CASSLEGTVNSPLHF.